This T cell receptor beta chain derives from a study of blood T cell repertoires in COVID-19. TCRdb's table, derived via immunoSEQ multiplex PCR, lists solely in-frame clones and lacks some. The sample contains 470,000 or so clones, approximately 85% of which appear only once. This CDR3 has 11 residues. V lost 4 bases, J lost 6 bases, and 8 bases lay in between. Sequencing was done on a sample of peripheral blood. The V call is TRBV5-3, the J call TRBJ2-7; possible D gene TRBD1, 6 bases. TRBV5-3 counts as an open reading frame of uncertain function. The receptor was isolated from a human donor in a cohort sampled during active COVID-19. CDR3 nucleotide sequence: TGTGCCAGAAGCAGCAGGGGCGAGCAGTACTTC. Amino acids: CARSSRGEQYF.